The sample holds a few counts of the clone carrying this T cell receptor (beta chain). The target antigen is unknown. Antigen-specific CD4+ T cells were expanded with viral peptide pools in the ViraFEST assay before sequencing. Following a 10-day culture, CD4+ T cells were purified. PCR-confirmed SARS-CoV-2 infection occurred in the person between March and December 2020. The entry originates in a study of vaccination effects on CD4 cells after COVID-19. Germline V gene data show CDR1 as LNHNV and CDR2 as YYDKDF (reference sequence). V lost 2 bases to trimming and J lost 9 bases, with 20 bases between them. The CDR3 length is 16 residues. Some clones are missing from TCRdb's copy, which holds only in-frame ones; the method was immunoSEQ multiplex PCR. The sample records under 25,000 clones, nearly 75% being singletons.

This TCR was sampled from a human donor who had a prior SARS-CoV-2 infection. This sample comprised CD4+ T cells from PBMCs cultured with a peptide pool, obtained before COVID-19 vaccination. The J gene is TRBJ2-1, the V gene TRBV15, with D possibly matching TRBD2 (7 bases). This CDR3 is CATSRQGGAEAGEQFF. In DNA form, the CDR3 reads TGTGCCACCAGCAGACAAGGGGGGGCGGAGGCGGGTGAGCAGTTCTTC.